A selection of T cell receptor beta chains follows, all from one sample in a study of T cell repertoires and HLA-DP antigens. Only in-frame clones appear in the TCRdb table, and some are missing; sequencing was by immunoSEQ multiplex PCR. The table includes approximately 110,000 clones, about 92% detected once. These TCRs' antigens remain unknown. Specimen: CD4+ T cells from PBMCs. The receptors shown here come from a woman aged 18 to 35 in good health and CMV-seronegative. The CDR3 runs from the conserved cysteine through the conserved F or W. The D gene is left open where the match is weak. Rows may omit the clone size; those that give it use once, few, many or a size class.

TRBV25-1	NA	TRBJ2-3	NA	CASSEFRATDTQYF	TGTGCCAGCAGTGAATTCAGGGCAACAGATACGCAGTATTTT
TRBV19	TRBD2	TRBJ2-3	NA	CASSPRTSGGAGTQYF	TGTGCCAGTAGTCCGCGGACTAGCGGGGGGGCCGGTACGCAGTATTTT
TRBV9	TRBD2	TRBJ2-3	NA	CASSPRGNSGGPTDTQYF	TGTGCCAGCAGCCCCCGAGGGAATAGCGGGGGCCCCACAGATACGCAGTATTTT
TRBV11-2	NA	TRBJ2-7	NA	CASSPLNRVGHEQYF	TGTGCCAGCAGCCCCCTCAACAGGGTGGGCCACGAGCAGTACTTC
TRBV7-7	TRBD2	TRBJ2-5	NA	CASSPRLGGETQYF	TGTGCTAGCAGCCCCCGGTTGGGGGGGGAGACCCAGTACTTC
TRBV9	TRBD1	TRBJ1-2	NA	CASSVTGQENYGYTF	TGTGCCAGCAGCGTAACGGGACAGGAGAACTATGGCTACACCTTC
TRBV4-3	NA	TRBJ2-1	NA	CASSQDDRGAGEFF	TGCGCCAGCAGCCAAGATGATCGGGGGGCCGGGGAGTTCTTC
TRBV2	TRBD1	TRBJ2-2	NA	CASFPGQGATGELFF	TGTGCCAGTTTCCCGGGACAGGGGGCTACCGGGGAGCTGTTTTTT
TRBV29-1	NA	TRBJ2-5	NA	CSVVGWEETQYF	TGCAGCGTTGTCGGTTGGGAGGAGACCCAGTACTTC
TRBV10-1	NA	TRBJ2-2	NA	CASSKTGTVRTGELFF	TGCGCCAGCAGTAAGACAGGGACTGTACGCACCGGGGAGCTGTTTTTT
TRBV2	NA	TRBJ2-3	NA	CASSERGAGEGTDTQYF	TGTGCCAGCAGCGAACGAGGGGCAGGGGAGGGCACAGATACGCAGTATTTT
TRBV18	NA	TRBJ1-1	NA	CASLSPQKGPEAFF	TGTGCCAGCTTGTCCCCCCAAAAAGGGCCTGAAGCTTTCTTT
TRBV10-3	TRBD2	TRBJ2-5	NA	CAISASPSGSPLETQYF	TGTGCCATCAGTGCCTCCCCTAGCGGGAGCCCCCTGGAGACCCAGTACTTC
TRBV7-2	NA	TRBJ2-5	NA	CASSFGGGETQYF	TGTGCCAGCAGCTTTGGGGGTGGGGAGACCCAGTACTTC
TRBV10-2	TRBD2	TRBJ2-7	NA	CASSGLAGEQYF	TGCGCCAGCAGTGGACTAGCCGGCGAGCAGTACTTC
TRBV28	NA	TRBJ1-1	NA	CASSSGQLNTEAFF	TGTGCCAGCAGTTCTGGACAGTTGAACACTGAAGCTTTCTTT
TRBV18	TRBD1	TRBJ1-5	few	CASQGAVNQPQHF	TGTGCCAGCCAGGGGGCAGTCAATCAGCCCCAGCATTTT
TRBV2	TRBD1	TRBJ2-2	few	CASSPGGQELFF	TGTGCCAGCAGTCCAGGGGGCCAGGAGCTGTTTTTT
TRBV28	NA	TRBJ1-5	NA	CASSLLSRGRKIYNSNQPQHF	TGTGCCAGCAGTTTACTATCGAGGGGAAGGAAGATCTATAATAGCAATCAGCCCCAGCATTTT
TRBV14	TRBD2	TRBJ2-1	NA	CATSEAGGLNEQFF	TGTGCCACCTCCGAAGCGGGGGGGCTAAATGAGCAGTTCTTC
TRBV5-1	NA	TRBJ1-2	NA	CASSPGQTFEYGYTF	TGCGCCAGCAGCCCAGGACAGACATTTGAGTATGGCTACACCTTC
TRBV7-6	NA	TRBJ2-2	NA	CASSLVWTNTGELFF	TGTGCCAGCAGCTTAGTTTGGACGAACACCGGGGAGCTGTTTTTT
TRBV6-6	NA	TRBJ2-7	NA	CASSYSRSYEQYF	TGTGCCAGCAGTTACTCGAGGAGCTACGAGCAGTACTTC
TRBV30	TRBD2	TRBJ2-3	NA	CAWSPLTSGRVGDTQYF	TGTGCCTGGAGTCCCCTTACTAGCGGGAGGGTTGGAGATACGCAGTATTTT
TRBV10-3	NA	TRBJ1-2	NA	CAISLKGGGHYGYTF	TGTGCCATCAGCCTGAAGGGCGGGGGGCACTATGGCTACACCTTC
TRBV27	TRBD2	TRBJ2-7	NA	CASSLSGVASYEQYF	TGTGCCAGCAGTCTCAGCGGGGTGGCTTCCTACGAGCAGTACTTC
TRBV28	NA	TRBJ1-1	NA	CASSLAGARPGEAFF	TGTGCCAGCAGTTTGGCGGGGGCCCGACCCGGTGAAGCTTTCTTT
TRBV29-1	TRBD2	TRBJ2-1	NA	CSVDGTSLISYNEQFF	TGCAGCGTTGATGGGACTAGCCTTATCTCCTACAATGAGCAGTTCTTC
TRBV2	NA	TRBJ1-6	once	CASSDYPYNSPLHF	TGTGCCAGCAGTGACTATCCCTATAATTCACCCCTCCACTTT
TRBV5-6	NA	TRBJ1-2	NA	CASSLPRVRGYTF	TGTGCCAGCAGCCTTCCCAGGGTCCGCGGCTACACCTTC
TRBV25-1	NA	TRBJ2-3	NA	CASSPPRGVDTQYF	TGTGCCAGCAGTCCTCCTAGGGGTGTAGATACGCAGTATTTT
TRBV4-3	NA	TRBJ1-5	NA	CASSQETTQPQHF	TGCGCCAGCAGCCAAGAAACAACTCAGCCCCAGCATTTT
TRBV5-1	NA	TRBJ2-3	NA	CASSGGSVGTGDTQYF	TGCGCCAGCAGCGGAGGAAGTGTAGGAACGGGAGATACGCAGTATTTT
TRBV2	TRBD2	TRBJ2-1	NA	CATSRGTSGRRNEQFF	TGTGCCACCTCTCGAGGGACTAGCGGGAGGAGGAATGAGCAGTTCTTC
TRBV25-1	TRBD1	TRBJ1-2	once	CASSDRQGGGYTF	TGTGCCAGCAGTGACCGACAGGGGGGAGGCTACACCTTC
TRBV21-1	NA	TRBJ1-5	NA	CASSKSGMSGNQPQHF	TGTGCCAGCAGCAAAAGTGGGATGAGCGGGAATCAGCCCCAGCATTTT
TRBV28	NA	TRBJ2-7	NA	CASSLNSNEQYF	TGTGCCAGCAGTTTAAACTCAAACGAGCAGTACTTC
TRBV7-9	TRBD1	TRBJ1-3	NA	CASSPQTPGQGNTIYF	TGTGCCAGCAGCCCCCAAACTCCGGGACAGGGAAACACCATATATTTT
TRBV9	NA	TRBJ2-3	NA	CASSSRSGTDTQYF	TGTGCCAGCAGCTCTCGGAGCGGCACAGATACGCAGTATTTT
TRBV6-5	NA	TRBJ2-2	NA	CASSLGTNTGELFF	TGTGCCAGCAGTCTGGGAACCAACACCGGGGAGCTGTTTTTT
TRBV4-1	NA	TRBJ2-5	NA	CASSQIQGETQYF	TGCGCCAGCAGCCAGATACAGGGTGAAACCCAGTACTTC
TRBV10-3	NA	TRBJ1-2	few	CAISESVPYGYTF	TGTGCCATCAGTGAGTCCGTCCCCTATGGCTACACCTTC